This TCR beta chain was found in a study of cytomegalovirus exposure and HLA in healthy donors. On this clone: Its antigen is still unknown.

General study results and limits: Later genetic work tied a missense DCLRE1C variant to beta-chain V and J trimming. A few chains linked to CMV were shown in vitro to be specific for CMV antigens.

CDR3 size: 15 residues. From germline, CDR1 is SGHRS and CDR2 YFSETQ. Trimming cost V 1 base and J 0 bases, with 10 bases left between them. The study ran its PCR with 60 Vbeta and 13 Jbeta primers. Using immunoSEQ multiplex PCR, the repertoire was profiled, and TCRdb retains in-frame clones only, with some absent. The data contain 180,000 or so clones, around 85% of them seen just once; the ten biggest clones take up about a tenth. Specimen: PBMCs. The chain carries TRBV5-1 and TRBJ1-1, with a possible D match to TRBD1 (6 bases). This TCR was sampled from a man younger than 35 in good health and CMV-seropositive. The CDR3 DNA sequence: TGCGCCAGCAGCTTGCAGGGGAACATGAACACTGAAGCTTTCTTT. It yields the protein CASSLQGNMNTEAFF.